This T cell receptor beta chain was observed in a study of cytomegalovirus exposure and HLA in healthy donors. Study-level background: An earlier analysis identified 120 million or so unique TCR beta sequences in about 180 million T cells. Among the 300 to 450 genotyped donors, 65% to 90% were placed in the Caucasian-associated ancestry cluster.

Primers: 60 Vbeta forward and 13 Jbeta reverse. Measured with immunoSEQ multiplex PCR; TCRdb has only the in-frame clones, and not every one. The data contain 130,000 or so clones, approximately 80% of them seen just once; the ten biggest clones take up roughly 1%. Overall study results and limits: In a later analysis, compared with equally common non-associated chains, HLA-associated beta chains were more expanded.

This clone was detected a few times. Its specificity is not known. This CDR3 spans 14 amino acids. Trimming stripped 3 bases from V and 8 bases from J, with 14 bases between. Germline CDR1 and CDR2: MGHDK and SYGVNS. The rearrangement joins TRBV25-1 to TRBJ2-1, with D perhaps TRBD1 (6 bases). The sequenced material came from PBMCs. This clonotype originated in a woman aged 55-69 years in good health and CMV-seronegative. The CDR3 nucleotides are TGTGCCAGCAGTGAGTGGGACACCGCGGATGAGCAGTTCTTC. Its protein product is CASSEWDTADEQFF.